Sequencing of this TCR beta chain was carried out in a study of CXCR3-negative and CXCR3-positive naive CD8 T cells. The TRB libraries of cDNA were built by UMI-labeled 5' RACE. TCRdb re-called the 5' RACE reads and shows each CDR3 protein once, DNA omitted. This repertoire includes some 41,000 distinct CDR3 sequences. Overall study results and limits: Surface CD5 matched across naive subsets, and TRB CDR3 properties served to infer TCR strength.

Comments on this clonotype: Its antigen remains unidentified.

The CDR3 consists of 14 residues. This clonotype was obtained from a human donor in good health. Some clones in this sample may be carry-over from other donors' samples. Sequenced sample: naive CXCR3- CD8+ T cells from blood. Described subset: CD45RO-CCR7+CD27+CD95- naive CD8+ T cells lacking CXCR3 (TNR3-). The chain carries TRBV12-3 or TRBV12-4 and TRBJ1-2. CDR3 in amino acids: CASSPQFSNYGYTF.